A selection of T cell receptor beta chains follows, all from one sample in a study of T cells in Graves' hyperthyroidism and ophthalmopathy. TCRdb used MiXCR to reprocess the multiplex PCR reads, holding one entry per CDR3 protein. There are approximately 510,000 distinct CDR3 sequences in the sample; roughly 45% occur only once, and about 45% lies in the top ten. Source material: peripheral blood or thyroid tissue (not recorded which). The source is an adult woman with Graves' disease, either hyperthyroidism or ophthalmopathy (not recorded which). Both conserved end residues are part of each CDR3. The D gene is left open where the match is weak. Some rows mark clone size as missing; the rest say once, few, many or name a class of expanded clone.

J gene: TRBJ1-5
V gene: TRBV7-9
clone size: few
D gene: NA
CDR3 DNA: TGTGCCAGCAGCGGACGGAACAATCAGCCCCAGCATTTT
CDR3 protein: CASSGRNNQPQHF

J gene: TRBJ2-7
V gene: TRBV4-3
clone size: NA
D gene: NA
CDR3 DNA: TGCGCCAGCAGCCAAGGTCTGGGAACCGTTAACTCCTACGAGCAGTACTTC
CDR3 protein: CASSQGLGTVNSYEQYF

J gene: TRBJ1-1
V gene: TRBV11-2
clone size: NA
D gene: NA
CDR3 DNA: TGTGCCAGCAGCCAAGAGCCCCAGTCAGAAGCTTTCTTT
CDR3 protein: CASSQEPQSEAFF

J gene: TRBJ2-4
V gene: TRBV29-1
clone size: NA
D gene: TRBD1
CDR3 DNA: TGCAGCGCCGATGGTACAGGGGGCAACATTCAGTACTTC
CDR3 protein: CSADGTGGNIQYF

J gene: TRBJ2-5
V gene: TRBV7-9
clone size: many
D gene: NA
CDR3 DNA: TGTGCCAGCAGCGAAACACAGGGTTGGGGAGAGACCCAGTACTTC
CDR3 protein: CASSETQGWGETQYF

J gene: TRBJ1-5
V gene: TRBV7-9
clone size: many
D gene: TRBD1
CDR3 DNA: TGTGCCAGCAGCCCCGGGACAGGAGACAATCAGCCCCAGCATTTT
CDR3 protein: CASSPGTGDNQPQHF

J gene: TRBJ1-4
V gene: TRBV7-2
clone size: NA
D gene: TRBD1
CDR3 DNA: TGTGCCAGCAGCACCCAGACAGGGGGGACGAATGAAAAACTGTTTTTT
CDR3 protein: CASSTQTGGTNEKLFF

J gene: TRBJ1-6
V gene: TRBV7-9
clone size: NA
D gene: TRBD1
CDR3 DNA: TGTGCCAGCAGCCAGACAGGGACAGGGTATAATTCACCCCTCCACTTT
CDR3 protein: CASSQTGTGYNSPLHF

J gene: TRBJ1-2
V gene: TRBV9
clone size: NA
D gene: NA
CDR3 DNA: TGTGCCAGCAGCGTCAACGTCGAGGACAGATACTATGGCTACACCTTC
CDR3 protein: CASSVNVEDRYYGYTF

J gene: TRBJ1-2
V gene: TRBV7-9
clone size: NA
D gene: NA
CDR3 DNA: TGTGCCAGCAGCTCTGACAAGGTTGGCTACACCTTC
CDR3 protein: CASSSDKVGYTF

J gene: TRBJ1-5
V gene: TRBV25-1
clone size: NA
D gene: NA
CDR3 DNA: TGTGCCAGTAGCGGGGGGGCCCAGCATTTT
CDR3 protein: CASSGGAQHF

J gene: TRBJ2-7
V gene: TRBV7-9
clone size: many
D gene: NA
CDR3 DNA: TGTGCCAGCAGCTCAGTTGGGAACGAGCAGTACTTC
CDR3 protein: CASSSVGNEQYF

J gene: TRBJ2-5
V gene: TRBV7-2
clone size: NA
D gene: TRBD2
CDR3 DNA: TGTGCCAGCAGCACCAAGTTAGCGGGAGCGGGAGAGACCCAGTACTTC
CDR3 protein: CASSTKLAGAGETQYF

J gene: TRBJ1-5
V gene: TRBV10-3
clone size: few
D gene: NA
CDR3 DNA: TGTGCCATCAGTGACCAGATGGGTCAGCCCCAGCATTTT
CDR3 protein: CAISDQMGQPQHF

J gene: TRBJ1-2
V gene: TRBV5-1
clone size: NA
D gene: NA
CDR3 DNA: TGCGCCAGCAGCTTGCAGGGATCAAATGGCTACACCTTC
CDR3 protein: CASSLQGSNGYTF

J gene: TRBJ2-2
V gene: TRBV5-1
clone size: many
D gene: NA
CDR3 DNA: TGCGCCAGCAGCCCAGAGGGACCCCCCGTAGGAGGGGAGCTGTTTTTT
CDR3 protein: CASSPEGPPVGGELFF

J gene: TRBJ1-1
V gene: TRBV5-4
clone size: NA
D gene: TRBD1
CDR3 DNA: TGTGCCAGCAGTCGCCACAGGGGGCGGTTTACTGAAGCTTTCTTT
CDR3 protein: CASSRHRGRFTEAFF

J gene: TRBJ2-7
V gene: TRBV7-9
clone size: NA
D gene: NA
CDR3 DNA: TGTGCCAGCAGCCCCAAGGGGGGGATGAGTTCCTACGAGCAGTACTTC
CDR3 protein: CASSPKGGMSSYEQYF

J gene: TRBJ2-7
V gene: TRBV10-3
clone size: NA
D gene: NA
CDR3 DNA: TGTGCCATCAGTGCGCAGGGTAACGAGCAGTACTTC
CDR3 protein: CAISAQGNEQYF

J gene: TRBJ1-1
V gene: TRBV9
clone size: NA
D gene: NA
CDR3 DNA: TGTACCAGCAGGCCTACAGAGACCTTAACTGAAGCTTTCTTT
CDR3 protein: CTSRPTETLTEAFF

J gene: TRBJ2-1
V gene: TRBV2
clone size: NA
D gene: NA
CDR3 DNA: TGTGCCAGCCAGCGATCGGAGGGCGACAATGAGCAGTTCTTC
CDR3 protein: CASQRSEGDNEQFF

J gene: TRBJ2-5
V gene: TRBV20-1
clone size: NA
D gene: NA
CDR3 DNA: TGCAGTGCCGTACTCAGCGGCAAAGAGACCCAGTACTTC
CDR3 protein: CSAVLSGKETQYF

J gene: TRBJ1-5
V gene: TRBV20-1
clone size: many
D gene: TRBD1
CDR3 DNA: TGCAGGGACCTACCAGGGGGGATCAATCAGCCCCAGCATTTT
CDR3 protein: CRDLPGGINQPQHF

J gene: TRBJ1-5
V gene: TRBV29-1
clone size: NA
D gene: NA
CDR3 DNA: TGCAGCGTTGAAGGGGGGGCCGAAAATCAGCCCCAGCATTTT
CDR3 protein: CSVEGGAENQPQHF

J gene: TRBJ1-6
V gene: TRBV20-1
clone size: few
D gene: NA
CDR3 DNA: TGCAGTGCTAGAGACGGTCTCAAGTCACCCCTCCACTTT
CDR3 protein: CSARDGLKSPLHF

J gene: TRBJ2-3
V gene: TRBV2
clone size: few
D gene: NA
CDR3 DNA: TGTGCCAGCAGTGATTGGCGGGACACAGATACGCAGTATTTT
CDR3 protein: CASSDWRDTDTQYF

J gene: TRBJ1-3
V gene: TRBV7-8
clone size: many
D gene: NA
CDR3 DNA: TGTGCCAGCAGGTCGGGCGGCGACTCTGGAAACACCATATATTTT
CDR3 protein: CASRSGGDSGNTIYF

J gene: TRBJ1-2
V gene: TRBV24-1
clone size: NA
D gene: NA
CDR3 DNA: TGTGCCACCAGTGACCACACATTAACCTATGGCTACACCTTC
CDR3 protein: CATSDHTLTYGYTF

J gene: TRBJ1-2
V gene: TRBV12-3/TRBV12-4
clone size: NA
D gene: NA
CDR3 DNA: TGTGCCAGCAGTTTAGCTCGGGGGAACTATGGCTACACCTTC
CDR3 protein: CASSLARGNYGYTF

J gene: TRBJ2-7
V gene: TRBV6-6
clone size: few
D gene: NA
CDR3 DNA: TGTGCCAGCAGTCCTCCGGGAACCCTACAGGAGCAGTACTTC
CDR3 protein: CASSPPGTLQEQYF

J gene: TRBJ2-7
V gene: TRBV10-3
clone size: NA
D gene: TRBD1
CDR3 DNA: TGTGCCACCAAGGACAGGGGGACCATAACGATCGAGGAGCAGTACTTC
CDR3 protein: CATKDRGTITIEEQYF

J gene: TRBJ1-2
V gene: TRBV20-1
clone size: many
D gene: TRBD1
CDR3 DNA: TGCAGTGCTAGGGCCCAGGGGGACTATGGCTACACCTTC
CDR3 protein: CSARAQGDYGYTF

J gene: TRBJ1-1
V gene: TRBV11-2
clone size: NA
D gene: NA
CDR3 DNA: TGTGCCAGCAGCTTAGATCCTAGACCGCTTGAAGCTTTCTTT
CDR3 protein: CASSLDPRPLEAFF

J gene: TRBJ2-7
V gene: TRBV29-1
clone size: NA
D gene: TRBD1
CDR3 DNA: TGCAGCGCTCGGACAGGGGAAGGCGAGCAGTACTTC
CDR3 protein: CSARTGEGEQYF

J gene: TRBJ2-5
V gene: TRBV20-1
clone size: NA
D gene: NA
CDR3 DNA: TGCAGTGCTAAGACAGAGCCCGACCAGCCCCAGTACTTC
CDR3 protein: CSAKTEPDQPQYF

J gene: TRBJ1-1
V gene: TRBV7-3
clone size: once
D gene: NA
CDR3 DNA: TGTGCCAGCAGAAAACCAGGGACTGAAGCTTTCTTT
CDR3 protein: CASRKPGTEAFF

J gene: TRBJ2-7
V gene: TRBV6-6
clone size: many
D gene: TRBD2
CDR3 DNA: TGTGCCAGCAGTTCGACTAGCGGGAGCGACGAGCAGTACTTC
CDR3 protein: CASSSTSGSDEQYF